Below are 20 T cell receptor beta chains sequenced from a single sample in a study of read filtering for tumor transcriptome and immune sequencing (dated by TCRdb to the early 2020s). The instrument was an Illumina HiSeq 4000. TCR libraries were built from roughly 400 ng RNA with the Immunoverse kit, using molecular barcoded adaptors covering alpha/delta and beta/gamma chains. The public sequencing data were trimmed at Q25 with fastp and processed into clonotypes with MiXCR by TCRdb, which kept only in-frame beta chains. Rows matching on CDR3 protein sequence are summarized as one entry with the most common DNA and genes. Present in this sample are around 35,000 distinct CDR3 sequences, roughly an eighth of which were seen just once. The top ten clonotypes cover about 40% of the sample. Specimen: a population of CD138-negative cells sorted from bone marrow. The sample's cell subset or site label, in plain terms: bone marrow mononuclear cells depleted of CD138+ plasma/myeloma cells by negative magnetic selection. The receptors derive from a donor at least 40 years old with multiple myeloma.

In this sample, this clonotype turned up many times. V usage is TRBV12-3 or TRBV12-4 and J usage is TRBJ2-1; TRBD2 matches 7 bases. This CDR3 comprises 15 residues. Trimming took 5 bases from V and 3 from J; bases not matched to a gene: 7. Here the CDR3 reads CASSPVGRLYNEQFF. CDR3 in DNA: TGTGCCAGCAGTCCAGTCGGGAGGCTCTACAATGAGCAGTTCTTC.

J is TRBJ2-5 and V is TRBV7-2, with D possibly TRBD1 on 6 matching bases. Germline CDR1 SGHTA, CDR2 FQGNSA. V lost 5 bases and J lost 7, with 17 bases in between. The CDR3 consists of 14 residues. In DNA, the CDR3 is TGTGCCAGCAGCCCGGACAGAGGCCTTGGGACCCAGTACTTC. Protein sequence: CASSPDRGLGTQYF.

This clonotype showed up many times. This chain joins TRBV10-3 and TRBJ2-1; TRBD2 matches 11 bases. Germline V gene sequence: CDR1 ENHRY, CDR2 SYGVKD. The CDR3 runs to 16 residues. The trim removed 4 bases at V and 2 bases at J, leaving 4 bases unmatched. The DNA for the CDR3 is TGTGCCATCAGTGGCGGGACTAGCGGACCCTACAATGAGCAGTTCTTC. Translation gives CAISGGTSGPYNEQFF.

Ten or more counts support this clonotype. The chain couples TRBV12-3 or TRBV12-4 to TRBJ1-1, with D uncertain. This CDR3 region has 13 residues. The V end lost 7 bases, the J end lost 6 bases, and 15 bases lay between the germline ends. Here the CDR3 DNA reads TGTGCCAGCACCCCTACCCGAGGCGCTGAAGCTTTCTTT. This codes for CASTPTRGAEAFF.

This clonotype was counted ten times or more. The CDR3 coding sequence is TGTGCCAGTAGTGAGCCTACAGGGGCTGGGGCCAACGTCCTGACTTTC. This gives the protein CASSEPTGAGANVLTF. The rearrangement uses TRBV19 and TRBJ2-6, with 7 nucleotides matching TRBD1. The germline V gene encodes CDR1 LNHDA and CDR2 SQIVND (reference sequence). Trimming removed 5 bases from V and 2 bases from J; junction bases left unmatched: 6. The CDR3 length is 16 residues.

This clonotype was detected many times. The rearrangement joins TRBV11-3 to TRBJ2-2, with D possibly called TRBD1 or TRBD2 (5 bases each). V was shortened by 4 bases and J by 4 bases, with 19 bases between the two germline ends. The CDR3 length is 17 residues. Looked up from germline, CDR1 is SGHNT and CDR2 is YENEEA. The CDR3 region has the DNA TGTGCCAGCAGCTCCTCAAGAGGGACGGAGCCCACCGGGGAGCTGTTTTTT. Translating it yields CASSSSRGTEPTGELFF.

This clonotype was seen at least ten times. This chain joins TRBV20-1 and TRBJ1-1; D possibly corresponds to TRBD1 (6 bases). V was pared by 2 bases and J by 0 bases, with 7 bases between. This CDR3 is built from 13 residues. Germline-derived CDR1 and CDR2 are DFQATT and SNEGSKA (reference sequence). The CDR3 spells CSARKGVNTEAFF. The CDR3 DNA sequence: TGCAGTGCTAGAAAGGGGGTGAACACTGAAGCTTTCTTT.

This clonotype was counted between two and nine times. The CDR3, as DNA: TGTGCCAGCAGCTTAGGACGACTAGCGGGAGGCGAGGGAGATACGCAGTATTTT. It yields the protein CASSLGRLAGGEGDTQYF. The chain recombines TRBV11-3 with TRBJ2-3, with 13 bases lining up with TRBD2. The V gene's germline CDR1 is SGHNT and CDR2 YENEEA. The CDR3 sequence is 18 residues long. Trimming at V came to 1 base and at J to 5 bases, leaving 9 bases not matched to a gene.

This clonotype was seen at least ten times. This rearrangement joins TRBV30 to TRBJ2-7; a possible D gene is TRBD2 (5 bases). Germline CDR1 and CDR2: GTSNPN and SVGIG (reference sequence). V shed 2 bases and J shed 7 bases, with 12 bases lying between them. The CDR3 is 12 amino acids. The CDR3 bases are TGTGCCTGGAGTTCCGACCGGAGGGAGCAGTACTTC. This translates into CAWSSDRREQYF. The whole variable domain, filled in from reference TRBV30 and TRBJ2-7, reads SQTIHQWPATLVQPVGSPLSLECTVEGTSNPNLYWYRQAAGRGLQLLFYSVGIGQISSEVPQNLSASRPQDRQFILSSKKLLLSDSGFYLCAWSSDRREQYFGPGTRLTVT.

This clonotype was observed at least ten times. The J gene is TRBJ2-7, the V gene TRBV5-1, with 15 nucleotides matching TRBD2. Germline values: CDR1 SGHRS, CDR2 YFSETQ. Losses at the gene ends were 3 bases for V and 2 bases for J; bases not matched to a gene: 0. The CDR3 runs to 15 residues. This chain's CDR3 is CASSWTSGRAYEQYF. DNA for the CDR3: TGCGCCAGCAGCTGGACTAGCGGGAGGGCCTACGAGCAGTACTTC.

This clonotype was recorded at least ten times. The rearrangement joins TRBV7-3 to TRBJ2-3, with TRBD2 as a possible D gene (5 bases). With 0 bases removed from V and 1 base from J, the gap between germline ends came to 11 bases. The CDR3 consists of 16 residues. From germline, CDR1 is SGHTA and CDR2 FQGTGA. The chain's CDR3 is CASSLTAARGTDTQYF. CDR3 coding DNA: TGTGCCAGCAGCTTAACGGCAGCGAGGGGCACAGATACGCAGTATTTT.

There are many counts of this clonotype. The rearrangement uses TRBV7-2 and TRBJ2-1; 8 bases match TRBD1. The CDR3 consists of 14 residues. Germline lookup yields CDR1 SGHTA and CDR2 FQGNSA. V shed 6 bases and J 3 bases; nucleotides not matched to a gene: 4. CDR3 protein: CASRDGTGYNEQFF. DNA of the CDR3: TGTGCCAGCAGGGACGGGACAGGCTACAATGAGCAGTTCTTC.

With regard to this clonotype: A far larger clone is off by one base, so a read error is likely. The V and J genes are TRBV11-2 and TRBJ2-1, with D maybe TRBD1 (7 bases). The CDR3 spans 16 residues. CDR1 and CDR2 (germline): SGHAT, FQNNGV. The germline V and J ends were trimmed by 2 bases and 6 bases, with 17 bases remaining between them. The CDR3: CASSLLQQGGCNEQFF. The CDR3 bases are TGTGCCAGCAGCTTACTTCAGCAGGGGGGCTGCAATGAGCAGTTCTTC. Full variable domain (missing parts from reference TRBV11-2 and TRBJ2-1): EAGVAQSPRYKIIEKRQSVAFWCNPISGHATLYWYQQILGQGPKLLIQFQNNGVVDDSQLPKDRFSAERLKGVDSTLKIQPAKLEDSAVYLCASSLLQQGGCNEQFFGPGTRLTVL.

With respect to this clonotype: Just one base apart from a much larger clone, this may be a read error. The chain joins TRBV7-2 to TRBJ1-2, with D unresolved. Germline V gene data show CDR1 as SGHTA and CDR2 as FQGNSA. This CDR3 spans 12 amino acids. The chain's CDR3 is CASSPEHYGHTF. The CDR3 region has the DNA TGTGCCAGCAGCCCAGAACACTATGGCCACACCTTC.

This clonotype has at least ten counts. This chain joins TRBV12-3 or TRBV12-4 and TRBJ2-2, with TRBD2 identical over 9 bases. This CDR3 comprises 15 residues. The J segment lost 3 bases and the V segment lost 6 bases, leaving 5 bases of the junction unmatched. The CDR3 reads CASRLTSGYTGELFF. The CDR3 nucleotides read TGTGCCAGCAGGTTGACTAGCGGTTACACCGGGGAGCTGTTTTTT.

This clonotype was picked up many times. The chain is built from TRBV4-2 and TRBJ1-1, with D maybe TRBD1 (5 bases). The germline gives CDR1 LGHNA, CDR2 YNFKEQ. V lost 4 bases and J lost 1, with 13 bases in between. The CDR3 runs to 15 residues. CDR3 sequence: CASSPWQGENTEAFF. CDR3 in DNA: TGTGCCAGCAGCCCCTGGCAGGGCGAGAACACTGAAGCTTTCTTT.

This clonotype was seen many times. The gene calls are TRBV29-1 and TRBJ1-1, with 8 bases fitting TRBD1. In germline, CDR1 is SQVTM, CDR2 ANQGSEA. Unmatched junction bases numbered 5, after V lost 7 bases and J lost 4 bases. There are 12 residues in the CDR3. CDR3 residues: CSGDRGGTEAFF. The CDR3 DNA reads TGCAGCGGCGACAGGGGAGGCACTGAAGCTTTCTTT.

This chain links TRBV28 with TRBJ2-6, with 9 bases lining up with TRBD1. CDR3 length: 17 residues. CDR1 is MDHEN and CDR2 is SYDVKM in the germline V gene. The junction had 3 bases not matched to a gene; V was cut back by 3 bases and J by 0 bases. CDR3 nucleotides: TGTGCCAGCAGTTTCACAGGGGGCGTCTCTGGGGCCAACGTCCTGACTTTC. Translating it yields CASSFTGGVSGANVLTF.

At least ten counts were recorded for this clonotype. The V gene is TRBV11-2, the J gene TRBJ2-7; D is possibly TRBD2 (6 bases). The CDR3 length is 14 residues. Germline values: CDR1 SGHAT, CDR2 FQNNGV. Trimming stripped 5 bases from V and 3 bases from J, with 14 bases between. CDR3 in amino acids: CASSLREPRYEQYF. The CDR3 DNA is TGTGCCAGCAGCCTCCGGGAGCCCCGCTACGAGCAGTACTTC.

This clonotype was picked up a small number of times. The chain recombines TRBV5-1 with TRBJ1-2; 9 bases match TRBD1. Unmatched junction bases numbered 9, after V lost 3 bases and J lost 3 bases. The CDR3 consists of 16 residues. The germline CDR1 and CDR2 sequences are SGHRS and YFSETQ. The CDR3 DNA is TGCGCCAGCAGCTGGGACAGGGACGGGTTGCACTATGGCTACACCTTC. This encodes CASSWDRDGLHYGYTF.